This section outlines one TCR beta chain sequence together with its context. Its antigen remains unidentified. This CDR3 has 15 amino acids. The germline V gene encodes CDR1 ENHRY and CDR2 SYGVKD. Germline trimming cut 6 bases from V and 6 bases from J; bases unmatched to any gene: 10. These data belong to a study of shared clonotypes between healthy human individuals. Study results and limitations: Relative to memory subsets, naive subsets generally showed larger estimated richness. Shared clonotypes: 4.5% to 5% naive CD4, around 4% naive CD8, less than 2.5% memory CD4, under 0.5% memory CD8.

Naivety among CD8 cells was defined by CD45RO negativity and positive CCR7 selection, thereby excluding terminally differentiated effector memory CD45RA+ cells. Each sorted subset replicate got 200 ng genomic DNA, tens of thousands of genomes. Source study methods: From ImmunoSEQ came sequences covering only the junction and carrying no quality scores, so filtering differed. Sequencing was performed with immunoSEQ multiplex PCR; in TCRdb, only in-frame clones are kept and a portion is missing. That table supplies the V and J calls and clone size; D and trimming were determined from the DNA. The sample records some 2,100,000 clones, approximately 94% being singletons.

The gene calls are TRBV10-3 and TRBJ2-5; 10 positions match TRBD2. This sequence was found in a man younger than 35 in good health. Some clones in this sample may be carry-over from other donors' samples. The specimen sequenced was naive CD8+ T cells from PBMCs. In DNA, the CDR3 is TGTGCCATCAGCGAACTAGCGGGAATGGATAAGACCCAGTACTTC. It yields the protein CAISELAGMDKTQYF.